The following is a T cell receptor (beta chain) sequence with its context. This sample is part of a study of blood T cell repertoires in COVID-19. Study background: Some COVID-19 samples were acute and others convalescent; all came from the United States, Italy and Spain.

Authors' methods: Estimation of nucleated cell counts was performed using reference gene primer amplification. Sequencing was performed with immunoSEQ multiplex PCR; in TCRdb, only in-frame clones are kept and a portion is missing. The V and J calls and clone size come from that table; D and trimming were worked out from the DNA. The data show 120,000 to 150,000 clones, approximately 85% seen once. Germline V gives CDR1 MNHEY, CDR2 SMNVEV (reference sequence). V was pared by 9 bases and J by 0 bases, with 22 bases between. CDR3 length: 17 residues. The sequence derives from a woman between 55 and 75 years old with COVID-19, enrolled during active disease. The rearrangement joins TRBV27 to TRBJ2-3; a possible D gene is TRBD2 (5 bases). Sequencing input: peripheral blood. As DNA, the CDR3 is TGTGCCAGACTCCGGCGGGTGGTCTTACTGAGCACAGATACGCAGTATTTT. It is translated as CARLRRVVLLSTDTQYF.